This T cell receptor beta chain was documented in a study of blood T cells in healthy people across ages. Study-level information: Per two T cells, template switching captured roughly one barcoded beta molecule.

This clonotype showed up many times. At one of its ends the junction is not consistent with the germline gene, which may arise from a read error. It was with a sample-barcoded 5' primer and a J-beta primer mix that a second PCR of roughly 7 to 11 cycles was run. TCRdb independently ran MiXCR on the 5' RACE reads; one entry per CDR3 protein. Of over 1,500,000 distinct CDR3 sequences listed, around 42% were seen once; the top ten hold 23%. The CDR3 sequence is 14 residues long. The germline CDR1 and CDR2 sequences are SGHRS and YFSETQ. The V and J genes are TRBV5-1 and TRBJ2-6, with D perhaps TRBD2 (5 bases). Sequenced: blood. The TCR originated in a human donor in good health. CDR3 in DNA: TGTGCCAGCAGCCGGGACTCTGGGGCCAACGTCCTGACTTTC. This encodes CASSRDSGANVLTF.